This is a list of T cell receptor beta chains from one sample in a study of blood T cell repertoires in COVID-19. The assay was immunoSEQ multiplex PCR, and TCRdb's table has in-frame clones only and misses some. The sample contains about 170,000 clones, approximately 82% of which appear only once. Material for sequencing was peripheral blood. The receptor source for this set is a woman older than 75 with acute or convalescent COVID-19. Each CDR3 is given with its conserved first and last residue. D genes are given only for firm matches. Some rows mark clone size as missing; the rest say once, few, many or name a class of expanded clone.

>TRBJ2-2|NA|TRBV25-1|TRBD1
CASSASRTGLIGELFF
TGTGCCAGCAGTGCCTCACGGACAGGGCTCATCGGGGAGCTGTTTTTT
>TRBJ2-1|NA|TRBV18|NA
CASSPPDKPNNEQFF
TGTGCCAGCTCACCACCGGACAAGCCCAACAATGAGCAGTTCTTC
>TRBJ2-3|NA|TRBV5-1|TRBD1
CASSLAGQGPDTQYF
TGCGCCAGCAGCTTGGCGGGACAGGGACCAGATACGCAGTATTTT
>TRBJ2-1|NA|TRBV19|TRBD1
CASSFGQGVNEQFF
TGTGCCAGTAGTTTTGGACAGGGGGTGAATGAGCAGTTCTTC
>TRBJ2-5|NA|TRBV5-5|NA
CASSFDGSQETQYF
TGTGCCAGCAGCTTTGATGGGAGTCAAGAGACCCAGTACTTC
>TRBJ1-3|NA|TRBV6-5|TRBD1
CASRNWDRGNTIYF
TGTGCCAGCAGGAATTGGGACAGAGGAAACACCATATATTTT
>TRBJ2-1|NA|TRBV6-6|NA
CASSALPDEQFF
TGTGCCAGCAGCGCACTCCCTGATGAGCAGTTCTTC
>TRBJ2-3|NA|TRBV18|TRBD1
CASSPEGQSHTQYF
TGTGCCAGCTCACCAGAGGGACAGTCACATACGCAGTATTTT
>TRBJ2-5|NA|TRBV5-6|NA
CASSLDVRAETQYF
TGTGCCAGCAGCTTGGACGTTCGCGCCGAGACCCAGTACTTC
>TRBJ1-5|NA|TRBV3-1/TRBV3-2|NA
CASSQGGQKNQPQHF
TGTGCCAGCAGCCAAGGGGGACAAAAAAATCAGCCCCAGCATTTT
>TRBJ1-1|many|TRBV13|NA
CASSSRVYTEAFF
TGTGCCAGCAGCTCCAGGGTTTACACTGAAGCTTTCTTT
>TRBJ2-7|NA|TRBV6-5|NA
CASSWGRSEQYF
TGTGCCAGCAGTTGGGGGAGGAGCGAGCAGTACTTC